This TCR beta chain was documented in a study of blood T cells in healthy people across ages. Whole-study findings and limits: With naive T cell percentage, TCR beta diversity showed a strong correlation. A greater number of naive CD4+ cells and higher diversity distinguished long-lived donors from aged donors.

Germline V CDR1 and CDR2: LGHNA, YSLEER. The CDR3 length is 14 residues. Trimming took 4 bases from V and 4 from J, leaving 12 bases between them. With a J-beta primer mix and a sample-barcoded 5' primer, a second PCR ran about 7 to 12 cycles. TCRdb re-called the 5' RACE reads with MiXCR, one entry per CDR3 protein. The sample lists approximately 800,000 distinct CDR3 sequences, about 45% occurring once. Comment on this clonotype: Its antigen remains unknown.

The J gene is TRBJ2-3, the V gene TRBV4-3, with D unclear. This receptor was identified in an elderly man in good health. The sample consisted of blood. This chain's CDR3 is CASSLGNWADTQYF. The CDR3 nucleotides read TGCGCCAGCAGCCTGGGAAATTGGGCAGATACGCAGTATTTT.